This entry describes one T cell receptor (beta chain). Its antigen remains unidentified. Base qualities are not at hand, and no much larger clone is one base apart. From a lookup of the germline V gene, CDR1 and CDR2 are SGHTA and FQGNSA. At the junction V is shortened by 1 base and J by 2 bases, with 11 bases in between. From the cysteine up to the phenylalanine, the CDR3 has a length of 15 residues. Only the CDR3 part of the read is kept: 45 bases, read in frame from the first base. TCRbeta CDR3 regions were amplified from genomic DNA by means of the immunoSEQ Assay, a bias-controlled multiplex PCR. In the paper's pipeline: Within the assay, amplification of reference gene primers was used to estimate how many nucleated cells each sample contained. Sequence reads were collapsed and filtered to measure the absolute abundance of every unique TCRbeta CDR3 rearrangement. Productive Simpson clonality was computed per sample as the square root of Simpson's diversity index over productive rearrangements. The immuneACCESS repertoire file appears here via TCRdb, limited to in-frame rearrangements. These files lack a portion of the clones; in checked studies, under half of the deficit traces to unresolved V genes, and the cause of the others is not known. D and trimming come from the DNA, and the V and J calls and clone size come from that table. In this sample the table shows approximately 100,000 clones, 80% to 90% of which occur a single time. The top ten constitute 2.1% of the sample.

This entry belongs to a study of blood T cell repertoires in COVID-19 (dated by TCRdb to about 2020). A note on the overall study: Samples covering the acute and convalescent phases of COVID-19 were provided by collaborators in the United States, Italy and Spain. The material from the prospective study consisted of cDNA or gDNA derived from T cells, B-cell-depleted T cells, or PBMCs. Subjects who had been exposed to COVID-19, were actively infected with it, or had recovered from it provided the deeply sampled blood TCRbeta repertoires that made up the dataset. The repertoires were released in a freely available public database meant as a resource for research on the immune response to SARS-CoV-2. Samples were obtained from the ongoing ImmuneRACE study (first 160 participants) and from 1,254 subjects provided by 6 global collaborators. Nearly every sample came with metadata listing a de-identified subject ID, COVID-19 status, age in years and sex. Where available, HLA class I and class II types were taken from metadata supplied by the sample provider and were not determined by assay-based typing. The investigation overall reported the following: The amount of clinical and demographic metadata varied by source and participant and was provided uncurated.

The collaborating institutions used their own protocols to collect whole blood in K2EDTA tubes. Collaborator samples were shipped for TCRbeta analysis as frozen whole blood, isolated PBMCs, or DNA extracted from either sample type. Recombination linked TRBV7-2 to TRBJ2-5; the D gene is possibly TRBD2, with 5 bases matching. Material for sequencing was peripheral blood. The sequence came from a human donor in a cohort sampled during active COVID-19. The CDR3 reads CASSLGASWQETQYF. The nucleotide sequence reads TGTGCCAGCAGCTTAGGGGCTAGCTGGCAAGAGACCCAGTACTTC.